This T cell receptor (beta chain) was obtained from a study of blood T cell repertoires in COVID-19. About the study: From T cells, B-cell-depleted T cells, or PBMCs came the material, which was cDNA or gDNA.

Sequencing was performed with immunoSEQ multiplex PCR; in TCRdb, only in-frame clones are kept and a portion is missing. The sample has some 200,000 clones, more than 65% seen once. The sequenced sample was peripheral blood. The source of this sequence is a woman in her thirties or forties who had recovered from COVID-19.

In nucleotides, the CDR3 is TGCGCCAGCAGCTTCAGCGGGAGTGATGAGCAGTTCTTC. Amino acids: CASSFSGSDEQFF. The J gene is TRBJ2-1, the V gene TRBV5-1, with TRBD2 matching over 8 bases. There are 13 residues in the CDR3. Germline V gene lookup returns CDR1 SGHRS and CDR2 YFSETQ. V shed 2 bases and J 8 bases; nucleotides not matched to a gene: 3.